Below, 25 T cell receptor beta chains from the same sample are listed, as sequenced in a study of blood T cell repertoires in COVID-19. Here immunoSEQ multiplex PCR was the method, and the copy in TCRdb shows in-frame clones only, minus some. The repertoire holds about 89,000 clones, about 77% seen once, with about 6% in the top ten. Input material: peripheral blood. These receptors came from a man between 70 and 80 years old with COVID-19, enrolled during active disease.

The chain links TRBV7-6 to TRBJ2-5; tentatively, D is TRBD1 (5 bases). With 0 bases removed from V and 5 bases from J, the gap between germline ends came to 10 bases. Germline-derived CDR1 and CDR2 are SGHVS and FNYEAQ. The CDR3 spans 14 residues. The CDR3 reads CASSLAGVRETQYF. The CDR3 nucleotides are TGTGCCAGCAGCTTAGCAGGGGTCAGGGAGACCCAGTACTTC.

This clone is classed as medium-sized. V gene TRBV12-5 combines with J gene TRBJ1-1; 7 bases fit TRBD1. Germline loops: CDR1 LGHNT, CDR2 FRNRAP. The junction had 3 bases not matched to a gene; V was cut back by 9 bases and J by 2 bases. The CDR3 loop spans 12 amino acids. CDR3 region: CASRGTNTEAFF. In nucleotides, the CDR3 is TGTGCTAGCAGGGGGACTAACACTGAAGCTTTCTTT.

The DNA of the CDR3 is TGCGCCAGCAGCTTGGGGGACAGGGTTGACGTCCTGACTTTC. Protein product: CASSLGDRVDVLTF. V and J are TRBV5-1 and TRBJ2-6; 9 positions agree with TRBD1. The CDR3 loop spans 14 amino acids. After removal of 0 bases from V and 11 bases from J, the junction contained 3 bases not matched to a gene. Germline CDR1 reads SGHRS; CDR2 reads YFSETQ.

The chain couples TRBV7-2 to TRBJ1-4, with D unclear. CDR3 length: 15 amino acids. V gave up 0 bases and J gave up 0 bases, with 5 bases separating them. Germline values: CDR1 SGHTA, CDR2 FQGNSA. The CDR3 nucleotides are TGTGCCAGCAGCTTAGCGGCCGCAACTAATGAAAAACTGTTTTTT. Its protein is CASSLAAATNEKLFF.

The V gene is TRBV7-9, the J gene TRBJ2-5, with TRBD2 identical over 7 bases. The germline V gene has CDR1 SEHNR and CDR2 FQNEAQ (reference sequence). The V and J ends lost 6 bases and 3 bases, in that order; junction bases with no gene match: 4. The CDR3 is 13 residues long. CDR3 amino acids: CASSWGLKETQYF. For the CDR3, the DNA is TGTGCCAGCAGTTGGGGACTAAAAGAGACCCAGTACTTC.

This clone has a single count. Written as DNA, the CDR3 is TGCGCCAGCAGCTTCGGGCTACAGAGGGCAGATACGCAGTATTTT. Its protein product is CASSFGLQRADTQYF. V and J are TRBV5-1 and TRBJ2-3; perhaps TRBD2 as D (5 bases). This CDR3 region has 15 residues. Trimming removed 2 bases at V and 4 bases at J, with 14 bases between. Germline assignment: CDR1 SGHRS and CDR2 YFSETQ. Full variable domain (outside the CDR3, taken from reference TRBV5-1 and TRBJ2-3): KAGVTQTPRYLIKTRGQQVTLSCSPISGHRSVSWYQQTPGQGLQFLFEYFSETQRNKGNFPGRFSGRQFSNSRSEMNVSTLELGDSALYLCASSFGLQRADTQYFGPGTRLTVL.

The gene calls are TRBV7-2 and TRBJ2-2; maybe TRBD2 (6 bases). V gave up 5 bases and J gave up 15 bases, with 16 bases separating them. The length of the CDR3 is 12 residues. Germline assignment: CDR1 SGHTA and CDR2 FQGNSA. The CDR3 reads CASSTSYGGMFF. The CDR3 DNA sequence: TGTGCCAGCAGCACATCCTATGGGGGGATGTTTTTT.

The CDR3 bases are TGTGCCAGCAGCTGGAGGGATGAGCAGTTCTTC. Protein sequence: CASSWRDEQFF. The V gene is TRBV12-3 or TRBV12-4, the J gene TRBJ2-1; perhaps TRBD2 as D (6 bases). CDR3 length: 11 residues. V gave up 6 bases and J gave up 8 bases, with 8 bases separating them.

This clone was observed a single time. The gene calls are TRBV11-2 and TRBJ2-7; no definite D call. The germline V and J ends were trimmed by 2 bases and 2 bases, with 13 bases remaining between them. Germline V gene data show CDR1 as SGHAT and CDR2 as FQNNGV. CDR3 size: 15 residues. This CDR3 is CASSLNSILAYEQYF. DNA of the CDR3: TGTGCCAGCAGCTTAAACTCAATCCTTGCCTACGAGCAGTACTTC.

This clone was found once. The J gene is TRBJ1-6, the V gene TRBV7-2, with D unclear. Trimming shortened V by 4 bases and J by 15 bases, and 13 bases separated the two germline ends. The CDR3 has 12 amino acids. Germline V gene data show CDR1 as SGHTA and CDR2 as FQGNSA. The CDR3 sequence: CASSSVPPSLHF. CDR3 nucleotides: TGTGCCAGCAGCTCAGTACCCCCTAGCCTCCACTTT.

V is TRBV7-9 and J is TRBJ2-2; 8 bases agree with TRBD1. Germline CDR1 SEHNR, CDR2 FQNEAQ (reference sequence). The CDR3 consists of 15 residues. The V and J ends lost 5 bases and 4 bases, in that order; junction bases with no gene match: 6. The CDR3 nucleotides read TGTGCCAGCAGCATAGGGACAGGCGGCACCGGGGAGCTGTTTTTT. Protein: CASSIGTGGTGELFF.

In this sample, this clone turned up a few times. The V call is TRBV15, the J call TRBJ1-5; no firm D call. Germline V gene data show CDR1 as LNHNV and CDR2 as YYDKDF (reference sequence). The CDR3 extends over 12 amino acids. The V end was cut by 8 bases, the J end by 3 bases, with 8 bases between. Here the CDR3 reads CATPGLNQPQHF. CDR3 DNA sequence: TGTGCCACCCCTGGGCTCAATCAGCCCCAGCATTTT. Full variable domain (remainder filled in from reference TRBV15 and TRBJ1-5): DAMVIQNPRYQVTQFGKPVTLSCSQTLNHNVMYWYQQKSSQAPKLLFHYYDKDFNNEADTPDNFQSRRPNTSFCFLDIRSPGLGDTAMYLCATPGLNQPQHFGDGTRLSIL.

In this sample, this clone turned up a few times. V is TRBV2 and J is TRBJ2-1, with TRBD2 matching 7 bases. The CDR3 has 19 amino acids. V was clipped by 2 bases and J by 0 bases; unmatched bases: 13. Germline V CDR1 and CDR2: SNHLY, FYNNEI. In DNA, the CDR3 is TGTGCCAGCAGTGAAACGGCTAGCGGACCGTTAAGCTCCTACAATGAGCAGTTCTTC. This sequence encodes CASSETASGPLSSYNEQFF.

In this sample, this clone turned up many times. CDR3: CASSDLAGEAGELFF. As DNA, the CDR3 is TGTGCCAGCAGCGATCTAGCGGGGGAGGCCGGGGAGCTGTTTTTT. The chain is built from TRBV7-9 and TRBJ2-2, with TRBD2 matching over 10 bases. The junction had 6 bases not matched to a gene; V was cut back by 5 bases and J by 6 bases. The V gene's germline CDR1 is SEHNR and CDR2 FQNEAQ (reference sequence). This CDR3 is 15 amino acids long.

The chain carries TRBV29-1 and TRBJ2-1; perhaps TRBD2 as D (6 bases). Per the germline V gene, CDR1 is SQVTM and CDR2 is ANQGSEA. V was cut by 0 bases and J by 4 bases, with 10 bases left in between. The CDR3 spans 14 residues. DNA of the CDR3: TGCAGCGTTGAAGATATGGAGGGGTACAATGAGCAGTTCTTC. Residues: CSVEDMEGYNEQFF.

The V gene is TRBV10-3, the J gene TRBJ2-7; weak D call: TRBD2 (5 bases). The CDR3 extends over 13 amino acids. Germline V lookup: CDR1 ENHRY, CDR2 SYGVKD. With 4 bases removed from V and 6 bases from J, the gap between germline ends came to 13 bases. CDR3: CAISAGEKLEQYF. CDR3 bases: TGTGCCATCAGTGCCGGGGAGAAACTCGAGCAGTACTTC.

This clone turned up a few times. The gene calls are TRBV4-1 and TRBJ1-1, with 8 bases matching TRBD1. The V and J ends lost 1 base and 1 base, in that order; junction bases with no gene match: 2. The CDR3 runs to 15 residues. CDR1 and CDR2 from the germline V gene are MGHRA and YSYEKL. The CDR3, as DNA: TGCGCCAGCAGCCAAGCCGACAGGGGGAACACTGAAGCTTTCTTT. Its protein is CASSQADRGNTEAFF.

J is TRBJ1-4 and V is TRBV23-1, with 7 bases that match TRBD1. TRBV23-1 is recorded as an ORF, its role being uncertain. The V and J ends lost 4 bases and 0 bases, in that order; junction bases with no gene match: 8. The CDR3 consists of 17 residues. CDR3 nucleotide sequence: TGCGCCAGCAGTCCCCCCGGGACAGATGCAACTAATGAAAAACTGTTTTTT. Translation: CASSPPGTDATNEKLFF.

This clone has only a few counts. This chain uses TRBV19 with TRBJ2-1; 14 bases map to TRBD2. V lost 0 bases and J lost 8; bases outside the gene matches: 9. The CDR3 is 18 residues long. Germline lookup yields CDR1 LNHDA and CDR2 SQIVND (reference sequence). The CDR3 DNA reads TGTGCCAGTAGTATAGAAGGGACTAGCGGGGGCGTGTTGTATGAGCAGTTCTTC. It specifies CASSIEGTSGGVLYEQFF.

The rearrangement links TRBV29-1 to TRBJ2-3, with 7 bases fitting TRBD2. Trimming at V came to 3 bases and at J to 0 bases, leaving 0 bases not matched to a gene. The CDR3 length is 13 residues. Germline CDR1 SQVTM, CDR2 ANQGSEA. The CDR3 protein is CSVEGGSTDTQYF. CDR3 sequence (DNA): TGCAGCGTTGAGGGGGGGAGCACAGATACGCAGTATTTT.

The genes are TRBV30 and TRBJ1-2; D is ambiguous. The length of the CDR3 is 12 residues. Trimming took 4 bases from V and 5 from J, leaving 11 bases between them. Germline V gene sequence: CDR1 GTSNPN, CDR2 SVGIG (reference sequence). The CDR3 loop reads CAWNYEAYGYTF. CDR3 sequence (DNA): TGTGCCTGGAACTATGAAGCTTATGGCTACACCTTC.

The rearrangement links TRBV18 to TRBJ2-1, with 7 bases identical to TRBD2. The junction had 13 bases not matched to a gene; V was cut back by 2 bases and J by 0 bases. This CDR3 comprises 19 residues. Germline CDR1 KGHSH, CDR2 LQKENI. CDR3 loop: CASSPRAGAGYSSYNEQFF. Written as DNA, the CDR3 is TGTGCCAGCTCACCAAGGGCGGGAGCAGGGTACAGCTCCTACAATGAGCAGTTCTTC.

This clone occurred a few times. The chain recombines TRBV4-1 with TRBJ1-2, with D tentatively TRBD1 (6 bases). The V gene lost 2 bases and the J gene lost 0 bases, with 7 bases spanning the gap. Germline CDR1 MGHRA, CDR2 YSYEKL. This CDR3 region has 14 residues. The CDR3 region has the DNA TGCGCCAGCAGCCAAAGGACAGCTAACTATGGCTACACCTTC. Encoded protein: CASSQRTANYGYTF.

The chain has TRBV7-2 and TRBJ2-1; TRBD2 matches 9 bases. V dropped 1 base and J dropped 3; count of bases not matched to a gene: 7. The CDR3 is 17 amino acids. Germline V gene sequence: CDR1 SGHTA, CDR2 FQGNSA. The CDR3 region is CASSLVSASGIYNEQFF. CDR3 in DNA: TGTGCCAGCAGCTTAGTCTCGGCTAGCGGGATCTACAATGAGCAGTTCTTC.

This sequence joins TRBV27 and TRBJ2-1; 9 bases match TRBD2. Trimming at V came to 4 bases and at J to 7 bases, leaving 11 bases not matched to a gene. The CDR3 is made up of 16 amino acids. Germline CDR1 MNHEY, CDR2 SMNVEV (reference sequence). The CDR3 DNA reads TGTGCCAGCAGTTCCCCTAGGAGCGGGGGGCGGAATGAGCAGTTCTTC. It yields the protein CASSSPRSGGRNEQFF.